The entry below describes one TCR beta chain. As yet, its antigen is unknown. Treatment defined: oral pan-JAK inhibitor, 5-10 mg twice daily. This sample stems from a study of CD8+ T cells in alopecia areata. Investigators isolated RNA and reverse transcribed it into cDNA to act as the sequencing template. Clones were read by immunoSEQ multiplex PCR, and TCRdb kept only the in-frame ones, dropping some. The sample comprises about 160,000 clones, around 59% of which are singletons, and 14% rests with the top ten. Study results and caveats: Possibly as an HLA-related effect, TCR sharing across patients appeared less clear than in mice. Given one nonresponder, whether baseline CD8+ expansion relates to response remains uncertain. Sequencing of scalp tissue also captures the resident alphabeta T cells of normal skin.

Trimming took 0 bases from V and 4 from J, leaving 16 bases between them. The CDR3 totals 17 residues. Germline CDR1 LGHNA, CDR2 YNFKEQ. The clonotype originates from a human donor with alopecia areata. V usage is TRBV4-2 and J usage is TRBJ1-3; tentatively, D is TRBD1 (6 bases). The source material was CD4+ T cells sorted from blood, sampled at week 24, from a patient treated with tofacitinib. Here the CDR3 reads CASSQEMAGVAGNTIYF. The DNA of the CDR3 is TGTGCCAGCAGCCAAGAAATGGCAGGGGTTGCCGGAAACACCATATATTTT.